The 5 T cell receptor beta chains below were found in one sample sequenced in a study of shared clonotypes between healthy human individuals. TCRdb's copy holds only in-frame clones and misses some; the assay was immunoSEQ multiplex PCR. Of 850,000 to 1,200,000 clones in the sample, roughly 70% were seen once. Sequenced material: memory CD4+ T cells sorted from blood. Subset meaning: CD45RA-negative fraction. The receptors derive from a man aged 18-30 years in good health.

The table lists this clone with a count of one. This chain connects TRBV19 to TRBJ2-5; 9 nucleotides line up with TRBD2. Germline lookup yields CDR1 LNHDA and CDR2 SQIVND (reference sequence). The CDR3 is 13 amino acids. V trimming: 9 bases; J trimming: 5 bases; junction bases outside the gene matches: 7. The CDR3 coding sequence is TGTGCCAGCCGGACTAGCGCCTCGGAGACCCAGTACTTC. This sequence encodes CASRTSASETQYF.

V and J are TRBV5-1 and TRBJ2-7; 10 bases align to TRBD1. Germline-derived CDR1 and CDR2 are SGHRS and YFSETQ. V shed 4 bases, J shed 11 bases, and the junction held 6 bases outside the gene matches. This CDR3 comprises 12 residues. The CDR3 spells CASSAAGQGKYF. As DNA, the CDR3 is TGCGCCAGCAGCGCCGCGGGACAGGGGAAGTACTTC.

J is TRBJ2-1 and V is TRBV7-9, with TRBD1 matching over 12 bases. Germline CDR1 is SEHNR and CDR2 is FQNEAQ (reference sequence). The ends lost 2 bases at V and 8 bases at J; junction bases unmatched: 13. This CDR3 has 18 amino acids. CDR3 in amino acids: CASSLNAGTGGLQDEQFF. The CDR3 DNA sequence: TGTGCCAGCAGCTTAAACGCCGGGACAGGGGGCCTCCAGGATGAGCAGTTCTTC.

V and J are TRBV12-5 and TRBJ1-4, with D uncertain. Looked up from germline, CDR1 is LGHNT and CDR2 is FRNRAP. V lost 5 bases to trimming and J lost 7 bases, with 14 bases between them. The CDR3 is 14 amino acids. CDR3 sequence reads: CASGALGLGEKLFF. For the CDR3, the DNA is TGTGCTAGTGGTGCCTTGGGCCTGGGTGAAAAACTGTTTTTT.

CDR3 bases: TGTGCCAGTAGTATTCTGATTGGCTCAGATACGCAGTATTTT. Its protein product is CASSILIGSDTQYF. The rearrangement links TRBV19 to TRBJ2-3, with D hard to call. This CDR3 comprises 14 residues. V lost 3 bases, J lost 4 bases, and 11 bases lay in between. Germline CDR1 is LNHDA and CDR2 is SQIVND (reference sequence).